This T cell receptor (beta chain) was recorded in a study of cytomegalovirus exposure and HLA in healthy donors. Study as a whole: Most genotyped donors, approximately 81% of roughly 400, had Caucasian-associated genetic ancestry.

The germline V gene encodes CDR1 MNHEY and CDR2 SMNVEV (reference sequence). V gave up 6 bases and J gave up 3 bases; unmatched junction bases: 7. The CDR3 is 14 amino acids. The study, taken as a whole, reports: Cytomegalovirus association was listed for 164 TCR beta chains. A cluster of highly shared sequence variants was likely a sequencing artifact.

PCR used 60 Vbeta primers and 13 Jbeta primers. Produced via immunoSEQ multiplex PCR; TCRdb's table is partial and in-frame only. The sample includes 150,000 or so clones, approximately 80% of them seen just once. Note on this clone: Its antigen is not known.

Sequencing was done on a sample of PBMCs. The origin of this receptor is a woman in her thirties or forties in good health and CMV-seronegative. The rearrangement links TRBV27 to TRBJ1-2; 7 bases map to TRBD1. The CDR3 coding sequence is TGTGCCAGCAGGTCCCGGGGACAGCACTATGGCTACACCTTC. It translates to CASRSRGQHYGYTF.